One and the same sample provided the 4 T cell receptor beta chains below, sequenced in a study of human T cells and chemical hapten exposure. The time point: patch test 1, 2 weeks after DPC sensitization. Documented treatment: therapeutic diphenylcyclopropenone sensitization with weekly scalp DPC. From the RACE reads, TCRdb called clonotypes with MiXCR, one entry per CDR3 protein. The sample records 85,000 or so distinct CDR3 sequences, approximately 11% being singletons. This sample comprised whole blood, obtained in connection with sensitization to the hapten diphenylcyclopropenone (DPC). These receptor sequences come from a woman between 45 and 65 years old with alopecia areata. Some clones in this sample may be carry-over from other donors' samples.

The chain is built from TRBV2 and TRBJ2-2; 12 bases align to TRBD2. The CDR3 sequence is 15 residues long. Trimming at V came to 5 bases and at J to 7 bases, leaving 5 bases not matched to a gene. Per the germline V gene, CDR1 is SNHLY and CDR2 is FYNNEI. CDR3 sequence reads: CASSTSGRSGGELFF. The DNA for the CDR3 is TGTGCCAGCAGTACTAGCGGGAGGAGTGGCGGGGAGCTGTTTTTT.

This clonotype was seen a handful of times. This rearrangement joins TRBV4-3 to TRBJ1-4; TRBD1 might be the D (6 bases). Germline CDR1 LGHNA, CDR2 YSLEER. V lost 0 bases and J lost 5, with 19 bases in between. The CDR3 sequence is 18 residues long. CDR3 sequence: CASSQDSRSGTRNEKLFF. CDR3 DNA: TGCGCCAGCAGCCAAGATTCCCGCAGCGGGACAAGAAATGAAAAACTGTTTTTT.

V usage is TRBV7-9 and J usage is TRBJ1-5; 12 positions agree with TRBD1. V was clipped by 5 bases and J by 2 bases; unmatched bases: 10. Germline CDR1 reads SEHNR; CDR2 reads FQNEAQ (reference sequence). This CDR3 has 18 amino acids. CDR3 amino acids: CASSHYGTGGFGNQPQHF. In DNA form, the CDR3 reads TGTGCCAGCAGCCACTATGGGACAGGGGGCTTTGGCAATCAGCCCCAGCATTTT.

This clonotype has more than one count but fewer than ten. V usage is TRBV28 and J usage is TRBJ1-5; 9 positions match TRBD1. Germline-derived CDR1 and CDR2 are MDHEN and SYDVKM. The V gene end was trimmed by 4 bases and the J gene end by 15 bases; junction bases not matched to a gene: 4. CDR3 length equals 11 residues. The CDR3 DNA is TGTGCCAGCAGTTGGGACAGGGACTGGCATTTT. Its protein is CASSWDRDWHF.